Listed below are T cell receptor beta chains from one sample, sequenced in a study of cytomegalovirus exposure and HLA in healthy donors. Sequencing was performed with immunoSEQ multiplex PCR; in TCRdb, only in-frame clones are kept and a portion is missing. Of about 130,000 clones in the sample, about 80% were seen once. Sequencing input: PBMCs. The receptors were sampled from a boy younger than 10 in good health and CMV-seronegative. Both conserved end residues are part of each CDR3. Fields, in order: clone size, V gene, J gene, D gene, CDR3 protein, CDR3 DNA. A D gene is named only where the DNA matches it firmly. Size tells how often a clone was seen (once, few, many) or the class of an expanded clone, and some rows leave it out.

>.|TRBV10-3|TRBJ2-1|.
CAIRESGPSYNEQFF
TGTGCCATCAGGGAGAGCGGACCGTCCTACAATGAGCAGTTCTTC
>.|TRBV6-4|TRBJ1-5|TRBD1
CASSPTGGDSNQPQHF
TGTGCCAGCAGTCCTACAGGGGGAGATAGCAATCAGCCCCAGCATTTT
>.|TRBV29-1|TRBJ2-1|.
CSATRTPDEQFF
TGCAGCGCCACTCGGACTCCGGATGAGCAGTTCTTC
>.|TRBV4-3|TRBJ2-7|.
CASSQDTSPYEQYF
TGCGCCAGCAGCCAAGATACTAGCCCCTACGAGCAGTACTTC
>.|TRBV18|TRBJ1-2|TRBD1
CASSPGQGFGGYTF
TGTGCCAGCTCACCGGGACAGGGATTCGGTGGCTACACCTTC
>.|TRBV11-3|TRBJ2-2|TRBD2
CASSPTSGGNTGELFF
TGTGCCAGCAGCCCGACTAGCGGGGGGAACACCGGGGAGCTGTTTTTT
>.|TRBV30|TRBJ2-4|.
CAWSVGHKNIQYF
TGTGCCTGGAGTGTAGGACACAAAAACATTCAGTACTTC
>few|TRBV7-8|TRBJ2-3|TRBD2
CASSLWEGTQYF
TGTGCCAGCAGCCTCTGGGAGGGTACGCAGTATTTT
>once|TRBV7-9|TRBJ2-7|TRBD1
CASSLQTGGIDEQYF
TGTGCCAGCAGCCTTCAGACAGGGGGCATCGACGAGCAGTACTTC
>once|TRBV10-3|TRBJ2-1|TRBD2
CAISEKREAYNEQFF
TGTGCCATCAGTGAGAAGCGGGAGGCTTACAATGAGCAGTTCTTC
>few|TRBV7-8|TRBJ1-5|.
CASSPSGRGKPQHF
TGTGCCAGCAGCCCCAGTGGGCGCGGGAAACCCCAGCATTTT
>.|TRBV6-5|TRBJ1-2|TRBD1
CASTRDRVNGYTF
TGTGCCAGCACCCGGGACAGGGTAAATGGCTACACCTTC
>few|TRBV6-1|TRBJ1-1|.
CASSEGGDSFEAFF
TGTGCCAGCAGTGAAGGCGGGGACTCGTTCGAAGCTTTCTTT
>.|TRBV2|TRBJ2-2|.
CASSKEQGGTGELFF
TGTGCCAGTAGTAAGGAACAGGGAGGGACCGGGGAGCTGTTTTTT
>.|TRBV19|TRBJ1-1|.
CASSIRRQGKRYGLGTEAFF
TGTGCCAGTAGTATCCGTCGGCAGGGGAAGAGGTACGGGTTGGGGACTGAAGCTTTCTTT
>.|TRBV15|TRBJ1-3|TRBD1
CATTQPRGVGNTIYF
TGTGCCACCACCCAGCCCAGGGGGGTTGGAAACACCATATATTTT
>.|TRBV11-2|TRBJ2-5|.
CASSLDYTQETQYF
TGTGCCAGCAGCTTAGATTACACCCAAGAGACCCAGTACTTC
>few|TRBV6-5|TRBJ1-1|TRBD1
CASSYSASGQTEAFF
TGTGCCAGCAGTTATTCCGCGTCGGGACAGACCGAAGCTTTCTTT
>.|TRBV11-3|TRBJ2-3|.
CASSLEGRPLDTQYF
TGTGCCAGCAGCTTAGAGGGGAGACCGCTAGATACGCAGTATTTT
>.|TRBV9|TRBJ2-1|.
CASSAGYYNEQFF
TGTGCCAGCAGCGCGGGGTATTACAATGAGCAGTTCTTC
>.|TRBV4-1|TRBJ1-3|.
CASSQGRGSGNTIYF
TGCGCCAGCAGCCAAGGGAGGGGATCTGGAAACACCATATATTTT
>few|TRBV27|TRBJ2-3|.
CASPVDTQYF
TGTGCCAGCCCGGTGGATACGCAGTATTTT
>.|TRBV7-9|TRBJ1-1|.
CSIQLRDTEAFF
TGTTCCATACAACTACGCGACACTGAAGCTTTCTTT
>.|TRBV2|TRBJ2-3|TRBD2
CASRYSGKFTDTQYF
TGTGCCAGCAGGTACAGCGGGAAATTCACAGATACGCAGTATTTT
>.|TRBV5-1|TRBJ2-5|.
CASSFGLKETQYF
TGCGCCAGCAGCTTTGGGCTAAAAGAGACCCAGTACTTC
>.|TRBV27|TRBJ1-5|TRBD1
CASRVRGLYQPQHF
TGTGCCAGCAGGGTTAGGGGGCTTTATCAGCCCCAGCATTTT
>once|TRBV5-1|TRBJ2-5|TRBD2
CASSIGLAGQETQYF
TGCGCCAGCAGCATTGGACTAGCGGGACAAGAGACCCAGTACTTC
>.|TRBV12-5|TRBJ2-1|TRBD2
CASVSSGSSSYNEQFF
TGTGCTAGTGTTTCTAGCGGGAGTAGCTCCTACAATGAGCAGTTCTTC
>once|TRBV7-3|TRBJ2-2|TRBD1
CASSLRQGGRSGELFF
TGTGCCAGCAGCTTACGACAGGGGGGTCGGAGCGGGGAGCTGTTTTTT
>.|TRBV4-1|TRBJ2-3|.
CASSLGREATDTQYF
TGCGCCAGCAGCCTAGGCAGGGAGGCCACAGATACGCAGTATTTT
>few|TRBV7-9|TRBJ2-5|TRBD1
CSSSDRDRGRGDGVETQYF
TGTTCCAGCAGCGACCGGGACAGGGGGCGGGGGGATGGAGTTGAGACCCAGTACTTC
>few|TRBV30|TRBJ1-5|TRBD1
CAWSGQGRDQPQHF
TGTGCCTGGAGTGGACAGGGGAGGGATCAGCCCCAGCATTTT
>.|TRBV10-3|TRBJ1-5|TRBD1
CAIRGQGNRQPQHF
TGTGCCATCAGAGGACAGGGGAATCGCCAGCCCCAGCATTTT
>.|TRBV7-9|TRBJ1-5|.
CASSLGGNNQPQHF
TGTGCCAGCAGCTTAGGAGGAAACAATCAGCCCCAGCATTTT
>.|TRBV9|TRBJ1-2|TRBD1
CASSVSGTGRDYGYTF
TGTGCCAGCAGCGTATCGGGGACAGGCCGGGACTATGGCTACACCTTC
>few|TRBV7-6|TRBJ1-3|.
CASRPEELGNTIYF
TGTGCCAGCAGACCAGAGGAACTGGGAAACACCATATATTTT
>.|TRBV6-5|TRBJ1-1|.
CASSRQEYTEAFF
TGTGCCAGCAGTAGACAGGAATACACTGAAGCTTTCTTT
>once|TRBV7-2|TRBJ2-1|TRBD2
CASSLVSGGVNEQFF
TGTGCCAGCAGCTTAGTTAGCGGGGGGGTCAATGAGCAGTTCTTC
>.|TRBV15|TRBJ1-1|.
CATGGVNTEAFF
TGTGCCACGGGGGGGGTGAACACTGAAGCTTTCTTT
>.|TRBV2|TRBJ2-1|TRBD2
CASSESGRANEQFF
TGTGCCAGCAGTGAGAGCGGGAGGGCTAATGAGCAGTTCTTC
>.|TRBV6-4|TRBJ2-3|.
CASSEGRSTDTQYF
TGTGCCAGCAGTGAAGGGAGGTCCACAGATACGCAGTATTTT
>.|TRBV19|TRBJ1-4|.
CASRGQGYRGNEKLFF
TGTGCCAGTAGAGGGCAGGGTTATAGAGGTAATGAAAAACTGTTTTTT